These T cell receptor beta chains were read from a single sample in a study of a mutant IDH1 vaccine in newly diagnosed glioma. Assay: immunoSEQ multiplex PCR; the TCRdb copy retains only in-frame clones and omits some. The sample comprises around 32,000 clones, about four fifths of which are singletons, and over 6% rests with the top ten. These receptors have no identified antigens. This material consisted of PBMCs, taken from a glioma patient whose treatment included an IDH1 peptide vaccine. Source of these receptors: a woman aged 18-30 years with glioma. Each CDR3 is given with its conserved first and last residue. The D gene is left open where the match is weak. The size entry is marked missing in some rows and otherwise reads once, few, many or a size class.

.	.	TRBJ2-3	TRBV19	CASSGLPGQGGADTQYF	TGTGCCAGTAGTGGACTCCCGGGACAAGGAGGAGCAGATACGCAGTATTTT
.	few	TRBJ1-5	TRBV5-5	CASSSADQPQHF	TGTGCCAGCAGTAGCGCGGATCAGCCCCAGCATTTT
TRBD1	.	TRBJ2-3	TRBV9	CASSAMGQSSTDTQYF	TGTGCCAGCAGCGCAATGGGACAGTCTAGCACAGATACGCAGTATTTT
.	.	TRBJ2-7	TRBV27	CASSSRGPPGEQYF	TGTGCCAGCAGTTCCAGGGGCCCCCCGGGCGAGCAGTACTTC
.	.	TRBJ2-7	TRBV4-2	CASSSRVTSSTLIEQYF	TGTGCCAGCAGCTCCCGAGTCACCTCCAGTACGTTGATCGAGCAGTACTTC
.	.	TRBJ2-7	TRBV7-6	CASSLAADRYEQYF	TGTGCCAGCAGCTTAGCGGCAGACCGCTACGAGCAGTACTTC
.	.	TRBJ2-6	TRBV7-9	CASSPRNTGANVLTF	TGTGCCAGCAGCCCACGTAATACTGGGGCCAACGTCCTGACTTTC
TRBD2	.	TRBJ2-7	TRBV29-1	CSVTSGAYEQYF	TGCAGCGTGACTAGCGGGGCCTACGAGCAGTACTTC
.	.	TRBJ1-2	TRBV19	CASSPWTSPNYGYTF	TGTGCCAGTAGTCCCTGGACCAGTCCCAACTATGGCTACACCTTC
.	.	TRBJ1-1	TRBV9	CASSGSGIGNTEAFF	TGTGCCAGCAGCGGAAGTGGGATCGGGAACACTGAAGCTTTCTTT
.	.	TRBJ1-5	TRBV4-2	CASSQEAGYSNQPQHF	TGTGCCAGCAGCCAAGAAGCGGGTTATAGCAATCAGCCCCAGCATTTT
.	.	TRBJ2-3	TRBV27	CASSLRGGLAGPDTQYF	TGTGCCAGCAGTTTAAGGGGTGGGCTAGCCGGGCCAGATACGCAGTATTTT
TRBD2	.	TRBJ2-1	TRBV7-3	CASSGPGTSGGEQFF	TGTGCCAGCAGCGGGCCCGGGACTAGTGGCGGTGAGCAGTTCTTC
.	.	TRBJ1-2	TRBV19	CATGSYGYTF	TGTGCCACGGGTAGCTATGGCTACACCTTC
.	.	TRBJ2-2	TRBV19	CASSPVGGGELFF	TGTGCCAGTAGTCCCGTTGGGGGCGGGGAGCTGTTTTTT
.	.	TRBJ1-5	TRBV28	CASTYPGVGQPQHF	TGTGCCAGCACCTACCCGGGGGTAGGTCAGCCCCAGCATTTT
TRBD2	.	TRBJ2-5	TRBV7-2	CASSRLAGVETQYF	TGTGCCAGCAGCCGACTAGCGGGGGTTGAGACCCAGTACTTC
TRBD2	.	TRBJ2-3	TRBV10-3	CAISSLSGGGTDTQYF	TGTGCCATCAGCTCCCTGAGCGGGGGGGGCACAGATACGCAGTATTTT
.	.	TRBJ2-7	TRBV6-1	CASSVFDFSYEQYF	TGTGCCAGCAGTGTTTTCGACTTCTCCTACGAGCAGTACTTC
TRBD2	.	TRBJ2-2	TRBV7-2	CASSLVSGVAGELFF	TGTGCCAGCAGCTTAGTTAGCGGGGTGGCCGGGGAGCTGTTTTTT
.	.	TRBJ1-6	TRBV11-2	CASSFDVYNSPLHF	TGTGCCAGCAGCTTCGATGTCTATAATTCACCCCTCCACTTT
.	.	TRBJ1-3	TRBV7-9	CASSSGTGSGNTIYF	TGTGCCAGCAGCTCAGGGACTGGCTCTGGAAACACCATATATTTT
TRBD1	.	TRBJ2-7	TRBV5-1	CASSAGTGGIGYEQYF	TGCGCCAGCAGCGCCGGGACAGGGGGCATCGGATACGAGCAGTACTTC
.	.	TRBJ1-2	TRBV7-9	CASSFSQGTNYGYTF	TGTGCCAGCAGCTTTTCTCAGGGGACTAACTATGGCTACACCTTC
.	.	TRBJ2-2	TRBV27	CANQLQYGRDSGELFF	TGTGCCAACCAACTACAGTACGGGCGGGACTCCGGGGAGCTGTTTTTT
.	.	TRBJ1-3	TRBV7-2	CASSLALTGSLNTIYF	TGTGCCAGCAGCTTAGCGCTAACAGGGAGTCTAAACACCATATATTTT
.	.	TRBJ1-2	TRBV18	CASSPRNVKEGNYGYTF	TGTGCCAGCTCACCACGTAACGTCAAGGAAGGGAACTATGGCTACACCTTC
TRBD2	.	TRBJ2-3	TRBV28	CASSYGGRGTDTQYF	TGTGCCAGCAGTTATGGTGGGAGGGGAACAGATACGCAGTATTTT
.	.	TRBJ2-7	TRBV10-3	CAIKQDSAYEQYF	TGTGCCATCAAACAGGACAGTGCCTACGAGCAGTACTTC
.	.	TRBJ1-2	TRBV5-1	CASSLDGRSYGYTF	TGCGCCAGCAGCTTGGACGGTCGGAGCTATGGCTACACCTTC
.	.	TRBJ2-5	TRBV30	CAWRALQETQYF	TGTGCCTGGAGGGCACTTCAAGAGACCCAGTACTTC
.	.	TRBJ2-5	TRBV9	CASSVPPQETQYF	TGTGCCAGCAGCGTACCCCCTCAAGAGACCCAGTACTTC
TRBD1	.	TRBJ1-2	TRBV7-2	CASSVGQGALRHGYTF	TGTGCCAGCAGCGTAGGACAGGGGGCGTTGCGGCATGGCTACACCTTC
.	.	TRBJ2-3	TRBV18	CASSPPPEGRDPDTQYF	TGTGCCAGCTCACCACCCCCCGAGGGGCGAGACCCAGATACGCAGTATTTT
.	.	TRBJ2-3	TRBV5-4	CASSTQQGTDTQYF	TGTGCCAGCAGCACGCAACAGGGCACAGATACGCAGTATTTT
TRBD1	.	TRBJ1-3	TRBV27	CASSPGTGWSTIYF	TGTGCCAGCAGTCCCGGGACAGGGTGGAGCACCATATATTTT
.	few	TRBJ1-1	TRBV2	CASSVGDYSRAEAFF	TGTGCCAGCAGTGTGGGGGACTATTCAAGGGCTGAAGCTTTCTTT
.	.	TRBJ1-5	TRBV4-1	CASSQEVDSRINQPQHF	TGCGCCAGCAGCCAAGAGGTTGACAGCCGCATTAATCAGCCCCAGCATTTT
TRBD1	.	TRBJ1-5	TRBV11-2	CASSLYGTGNQPQHF	TGTGCCAGCAGCTTATATGGGACAGGTAATCAGCCCCAGCATTTT
TRBD1	once	TRBJ1-2	TRBV6-1	CASSEGQGRANYGYTF	TGTGCCAGCAGTGAGGGACAGGGAAGAGCTAACTATGGCTACACCTTC
.	.	TRBJ1-1	TRBV18	CASSLPTTGPAEAFF	TGTGCCAGCTCACTACCAACGACAGGTCCCGCTGAAGCTTTCTTT
.	.	TRBJ1-3	TRBV6-5	CASSIQGEGNTIYF	TGTGCCAGCAGTATACAGGGCGAAGGAAACACCATATATTTT